The present TCR beta chain was sequenced within a study of T cells after yellow fever vaccination. Study outcomes and limitations: Peak timing came faster in the weaker secondary response, day 5 versus 15. Most clones from primary vaccination resurfaced after the booster (around 97% CD4, around 90% CD8).

On this clonotype itself: What it binds is unknown.

Per the germline V gene, CDR1 is KGHDR and CDR2 is SFDVKD. The CDR3 runs to 13 residues. The trim removed 9 bases at V and 4 bases at J, leaving 2 bases unmatched. UMIs were added to TCR cDNA along with a universal primer site when it was made by 5'RACE template switching. In TCRdb, the 5' RACE reads were re-called with MiXCR into one record per CDR3 protein. In the table there are about 350,000 distinct CDR3 sequences, 7% to 9% of which are singletons. The sample in question was PBMCs, obtained 45 days after the first yellow fever vaccination. The rearrangement joins TRBV24-1 to TRBJ2-3; 11 bases map to TRBD2. This sequence originates from a man aged 18 to 30 who received the YFV17D yellow fever vaccine. The CDR3 protein is CATGTSGSDTQYF. The CDR3, as DNA: TGTGCCACCGGGACTAGCGGATCAGATACGCAGTATTTT.